The 5 T cell receptor beta chains given below trace back to one sample, sequenced in a study of CD8 T cells in ankylosing spondylitis. TCRdb ran MiXCR on the 5' RACE reads and lists one entry per CDR3 protein. The data hold some 220,000 distinct CDR3 sequences, with approximately 8% observed a single time. The sample taken for sequencing was blood, either unsorted or a sorted T cell fraction (not recorded which). The receptors come from a female donor with ankylosing spondylitis or in good health (not recorded which).

This chain links TRBV12-3 or TRBV12-4 with TRBJ2-4; 7 bases are shared with TRBD1. The length of the CDR3 is 15 residues. The V segment lost 5 bases and the J segment 0 bases; nucleotides outside the gene matches: 4. The CDR3 protein is CASSTTGAAKNIQYF. The CDR3 DNA reads as TGTGCCAGCAGTACCACAGGGGCAGCCAAAAACATTCAGTACTTC.

There are many counts of this clonotype. The rearrangement joins TRBV7-6 to TRBJ1-3; no reliable D call. Trimming removed 1 base at V and 8 bases at J, with 12 bases between. CDR3 length: 14 residues. CDR1 and CDR2 (germline): SGHVS, FNYEAQ. The CDR3 DNA reads as TGTGCCAGCAGCTTAGATGGCCGCTTACACACCATATATTTT. It encodes CASSLDGRLHTIYF.

This clonotype was detected many times. The chain combines TRBV6-1 with TRBJ1-5, with D perhaps matching TRBD1 (5 bases). The CDR3 contains 16 residues. The V gene lost 6 bases and the J gene lost 2 bases, with 17 bases spanning the gap. The germline gives CDR1 MNHNS, CDR2 SASEGT. CDR3 coding DNA: TGTGCCAGCAGCCGCTCGGGGCTCCTCCGCAATCAGCCCCAGCATTTT. Its translation is CASSRSGLLRNQPQHF.

This clonotype showed up many times. The chain couples TRBV7-3 to TRBJ2-1; D gene ambiguous. Between the trimmed V and J ends, which lost 2 bases and 5 bases, there was a span of 7 bases. The CDR3 is 13 amino acids. Germline CDR1 is SGHTA and CDR2 is FQGTGA. The CDR3 bases are TGTGCCAGCAGCTTATCGCCGAACAATGAGCAGTTCTTC. The encoded protein is CASSLSPNNEQFF.

This clonotype was counted between two and nine times. The rearrangement joins TRBV5-6 to TRBJ2-3, with a weak D call TRBD2 (6 bases). V was pared by 0 bases and J by 2 bases, with 13 bases between. Germline CDR1 reads SGHDT; CDR2 reads YYEEEE. CDR3 length equals 16 residues. CDR3 nucleotide sequence: TGTGCCAGCAGCTTGGGAGGGCTAGCGTTCACAGATACGCAGTATTTT. Translating gives CASSLGGLAFTDTQYF.